This T cell receptor beta chain was identified in a study of blood T cell repertoires in COVID-19. Study-wide background: Both acute and convalescent COVID-19 samples were obtained from the United States, Italy and Spain. PBMCs, B-cell-depleted T cells, or T cells were the source of the cDNA or gDNA that made up the material.

In terms of age and location, participants ranged from roughly 18 to 90 years and lived in about two dozen US areas. Donors of Cohort 3 who recovered were those that had two negative PCRs, clearance, or symptom resolution. Germline V gives CDR1 SEHNR, CDR2 FQNEAQ (reference sequence). V lost 0 bases to trimming and J lost 5 bases; unmatched junction nucleotides: 15. The CDR3 covers 18 residues. TCRdb keeps only in-frame clones here, not all; method: immunoSEQ multiplex PCR. Among 150,000 to 200,000 clones, about 89% were seen once, and the ten largest hold approximately 8%. Material for sequencing was PBMCs or T cells enriched from blood (not recorded which). This rearrangement joins TRBV7-9 to TRBJ1-2, with 7 bases identical to TRBD1. This TCR was recovered from a young woman who had recovered from COVID-19. Written as DNA, the CDR3 is TGTGCCAGCAGCTTAGCGGGAGAGATAGGGGGCGGTCTGTATGGCTACACCTTC. This sequence encodes CASSLAGEIGGGLYGYTF.